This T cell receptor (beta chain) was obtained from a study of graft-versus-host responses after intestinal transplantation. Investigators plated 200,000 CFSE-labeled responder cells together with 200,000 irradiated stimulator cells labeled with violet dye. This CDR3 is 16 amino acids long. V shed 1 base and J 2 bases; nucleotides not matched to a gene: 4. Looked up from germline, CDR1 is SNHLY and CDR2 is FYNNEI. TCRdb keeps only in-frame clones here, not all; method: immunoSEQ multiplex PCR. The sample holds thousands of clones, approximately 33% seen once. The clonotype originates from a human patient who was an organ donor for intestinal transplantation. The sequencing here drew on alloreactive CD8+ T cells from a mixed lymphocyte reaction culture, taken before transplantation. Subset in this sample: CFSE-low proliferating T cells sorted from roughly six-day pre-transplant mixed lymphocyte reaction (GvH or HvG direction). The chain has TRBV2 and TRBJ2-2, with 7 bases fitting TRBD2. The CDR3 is CASSEVASGNTGELFF. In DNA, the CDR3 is TGTGCCAGCAGTGAAGTGGCTAGCGGAAACACCGGGGAGCTGTTTTTT.